This TCR beta chain was observed in a study of neurological immune-mediated disorders (dated 2019 in TCRdb). With regard to the full study: Using UMI-based sequencing, the study compared peripheral blood TCR-beta repertoires from patients with HTLV-I-associated myelopathy (HAM/TSP), patients with multiple sclerosis, and healthy controls. The 106 TCR-beta libraries covered PBMC samples along with longitudinal samples, technical triplicates, and paired sorted CD4+ and CD8+ T-cell subsets. The cohort included approximately 68 subjects: roughly 15 with HAM/TSP, some 35 with multiple sclerosis, and 20 or so healthy controls.

V sheds 5 bases and J sheds 1 base, leaving 15 bases between their ends. CDR1 and CDR2 are drawn from the germline V gene: SQVTM, ANQGSEA. From the cysteine up to the phenylalanine, the CDR3 has a length of 14 residues. Only the CDR3 portion is preserved as DNA: 42 bases, with reading frame beginning at the first base. To synthesize cDNA, template-switch 5'RACE was performed with a primer carrying a 10-nucleotide random unique molecular identifier so that each TCR transcript was tagged. Every sequencing run yielded over 170 million TCR-beta sequences covering 15-18 subjects. The RNeasy kit was used to extract total RNA. The KAPA Real-time Library Amplification kit was used to amplify TCR-beta VDJ regions with primers for the TCR constant region and the 5'RACE anchor. A first PCR added sample indexes and Illumina adaptors, and a second PCR then raised library yield. After purification with Ampure beads, the TCR product of roughly 650 bp was size-selected on a 2% E-gel SizeSelection system. Before pooling, library quality was assessed on a Bioanalyzer, concentration was determined with Qubit, and library quantification was performed with the Kapa Library Quantification kit. Paired-end 2 x 150 bp sequencing of the libraries was performed on an Illumina HiSeq 2500. To increase sequence diversity, roughly 24-30% phiX was spiked into each library pool. The study's processing was this. Quality-filtered reads were processed with the UMI-based MiGEC pipeline, and over 75% of raw TCR sequences were removed by the MiGEC pipeline during error correction. IMGT germline references were used for alignment of VDJ genes, and clonotypes were defined by a unique CDR3 amino acid sequence together with V-J genes. Clonal expansion, Shannon diversity, and CDR3 relatedness (CalcPairwiseDistances, ClusterSamples) were evaluated with VDJtools, and phylogenetic trees were built with CLCbio workbench. Clones with at least 8 unique UMIs were defined as expanded, with this threshold being based on coefficient-of-variation modelling across technical triplicates. TCRdb passed the public sequencing reads through fastp at Q25 and MiXCR, retaining productive beta sequences. Entries are consolidated by CDR3 protein sequence, retaining the most common genes and DNA. The V and J calls and clone size are TCRdb's, not the authors'. The table for this sample lists around 30,000 distinct CDR3 sequences; about 4% of them were counted only once. Approximately 23% of the sample is in the top ten clones.

The healthy controls were volunteers from a blood bank in Maryland, USA. For the sorted-subset TCR libraries, the starting material was over 950,000 sorted CD4+ or CD8+ T cells. Peripheral blood was subjected to Ficoll-Hypaque density gradient centrifugation to isolate PBMCs, which were then cryopreserved in liquid nitrogen. The study also sequenced paired sorted CD4+ and CD8+ subsets from healthy controls, HAM/TSP patients and MS patients. The full study reports these points: The highest TCR clonal expansion was observed in HAM/TSP patients, whereas the lowest was observed in MS patients, even when compared with healthy controls. Expanded clones from different subjects shared no identical CDR3 amino acid sequences, which suggests that TCR-beta repertoires were private in all groups.

Many counts were recorded for this clonotype. The target of this receptor is not known. Base qualities are not at hand, and no much larger clone is one base apart. The TCR originated in a woman aged 35 to 49 in good health. This chain joins TRBV29-1 to TRBJ2-7; the D gene may be TRBD1 or TRBD2, since each aligns over 5 bases. The sample was CD4+ T cells from blood. The CDR3 loop reads CSVKSDWGSYEQYF. The base sequence is TGCAGCGTTAAGTCCGACTGGGGGTCCTACGAGCAGTACTTC.